This TCR beta chain was profiled in a study of blood T cell repertoires in COVID-19. Study in general: Sites in the United States, Italy and Spain provided acute and convalescent COVID-19 samples. T cells, B-cell-depleted T cells, or PBMCs supplied cDNA or gDNA.

This clone came up once. As processed by the authors: How many nucleated cells were present was estimated from reference gene primer amplification. Method: immunoSEQ multiplex PCR; TCRdb's copy keeps in-frame clones and lacks some. The V and J calls and the clone size are those of that table, but D and trimming were determined from the DNA. The table shows about 50,000 clones, with approximately 82% occurring only once. The sequencing sample was made of peripheral blood. The receptor comes from a human donor in a cohort sampled during active COVID-19.

DNA for the CDR3: TGTGCCAGTACGGTCGGGAACTCCTATAATTCACCCCTCCACTTT. Its translation: CASTVGNSYNSPLHF. The rearrangement links TRBV19 to TRBJ1-6; D not resolved. Between the trimmed V and J ends, which lost 7 bases and 0 bases, there was a span of 10 bases. The germline gives CDR1 LNHDA, CDR2 SQIVND (reference sequence). The CDR3 covers 15 residues.